The next 30 T cell receptor beta chains were all read from a single sample in a study of shared clonotypes between healthy human individuals. Profiling relied on immunoSEQ multiplex PCR, and the TCRdb table lists in-frame clones only, not all of them. The data show some 1 million clones, under 80% seen once. The sample consisted of memory CD4+ T cells sorted from blood. The subset is: CD45RA-negative fraction. The receptors derive from a young man in good health.

This chain links TRBV5-1 with TRBJ2-1, with 7 bases fitting TRBD2. The CDR3 runs to 14 residues. V trimming: 6 bases; J trimming: 4 bases; junction bases outside the gene matches: 7. Germline CDR1 SGHRS, CDR2 YFSETQ. The CDR3 sequence is CASNSGSRYNEQFF. Here the CDR3 DNA reads TGCGCCAGCAATAGCGGGTCTCGGTACAATGAGCAGTTCTTC.

The chain carries TRBV6-5 and TRBJ1-1, with unresolved D. Germline V gene lookup returns CDR1 MNHEY and CDR2 SVGAGI. Between the trimmed V and J ends, which lost 5 bases and 0 bases, there was a span of 10 bases. The CDR3 length is 14 residues. CDR3 loop: CASSVNGMNTEAFF. CDR3 DNA sequence: TGTGCCAGCAGTGTTAATGGGATGAACACTGAAGCTTTCTTT.

As concerns this clone: A far larger clone is just one base off, so this is likely a read error. The sample contains more than one DNA sequence encoding this CDR3. The chain joins TRBV5-1 to TRBJ1-3; D may be TRBD1 (5 bases). Per germline, CDR1 SGHRS and CDR2 YFSETQ. The CDR3 sequence is 19 residues long. In DNA, the CDR3 is TGCGCCAGCAGTTTGGAGCCCGCCGGGACTAGCGGTACTGGAAACACCATATATTTT. Translation gives CASSLEPAGTSGTGNTIYF.

In DNA, the CDR3 is TGCGCCAGCAGACCAGGCCTCGATCAGCCCCAGCATTTT. Its translation: CASRPGLDQPQHF. The chain couples TRBV5-1 to TRBJ1-5; D gene unclear. Per the germline V gene, CDR1 is SGHRS and CDR2 is YFSETQ. Trimming pared 5 bases from V and 5 bases from J, leaving 11 bases between. CDR3 length: 13 residues.

The gene calls are TRBV7-2 and TRBJ1-1; D is unclear. Germline V gives CDR1 SGHTA, CDR2 FQGNSA. The V gene lost 1 base and the J gene lost 5 bases, with 8 bases spanning the gap. This CDR3 is built from 13 residues. CDR3 sequence reads: CASSLGLVTEAFF. CDR3 DNA sequence: TGTGCCAGCAGCTTAGGGTTAGTAACTGAAGCTTTCTTT.

The chain is built from TRBV10-3 and TRBJ1-3; D is possibly TRBD1 (6 bases). This CDR3 has 16 amino acids. Trimming stripped 2 bases from V and 7 bases from J, with 18 bases between. Germline lookup yields CDR1 ENHRY and CDR2 SYGVKD. Here the CDR3 reads CAISERGGIVRNTIYF. CDR3 nucleotide sequence: TGTGCCATCAGTGAGCGGGGGGGCATTGTACGGAACACCATATATTTT.

The V gene is TRBV6-1, the J gene TRBJ2-3, with TRBD2 identical over 9 bases. The V gene end was trimmed by 6 bases and the J gene end by 5 bases; junction bases not matched to a gene: 6. The CDR3 sequence is 14 residues long. The V gene's germline CDR1 is MNHNS and CDR2 SASEGT. For the CDR3, the DNA is TGTGCCAGCAGATATGGCGGGGGGGGAGATACGCAGTATTTT. As protein: CASRYGGGGDTQYF.

DNA for the CDR3: TGTGCCAGCAGCTCCCGGGGGAGCACAGATACGCAGTATTTT. Amino acids: CASSSRGSTDTQYF. The rearrangement links TRBV7-2 to TRBJ2-3; D perhaps matches TRBD2 (6 bases). Germline V CDR1 and CDR2: SGHTA, FQGNSA. V gave up 4 bases and J gave up 0 bases, with 8 bases separating them. The CDR3 has 14 residues.

DNA for the CDR3: TGTGCCAGCAGTAGTCCAGGGTTGAATCAGCCCCAGCATTTT. Protein: CASSSPGLNQPQHF. V gene TRBV27 combines with J gene TRBJ1-5, with a tentative D call TRBD1 (5 bases). Trimming removed 5 bases from V and 4 bases from J, with 12 bases in between. Germline-derived CDR1 and CDR2 are MNHEY and SMNVEV (reference sequence). This CDR3 is 14 amino acids long.

The chain joins TRBV28 to TRBJ1-1; 10 positions match TRBD1. Germline assignment: CDR1 MDHEN and CDR2 SYDVKM. The trim removed 11 bases at V and 3 bases at J, leaving 9 bases unmatched. The CDR3 is 14 amino acids. CDR3 in DNA: TGTGCCGGGAAAAGGACAGGGGGTTACACTGAAGCTTTCTTT. This sequence encodes CAGKRTGGYTEAFF. The full variable domain, with the rest looked up from reference TRBV28 and TRBJ1-1, is DVKVTQSSRYLVKRTGEKVFLECVQDMDHENMFWYRQDPGLGLRLIYFSYDVKMKEKGDIPEGYSVSREKKERFSLILESASTNQTSMYLCAGKRTGGYTEAFFGQGTRLTVV.

In its sample, this clone was seen many times. The DNA of the CDR3 is TGTGCCAGCAGCTTAGCCTCTAGCGGGGGGGCAGATACGCAGTATTTT. Translated, it gives CASSLASSGGADTQYF. This rearrangement joins TRBV7-8 to TRBJ2-3; 12 nucleotides align to TRBD2. Germline CDR1 is SGHVS and CDR2 is FQNEAQ. Trimming cost V 0 bases and J 4 bases; bases outside gene matches: 2. CDR3 length: 16 residues.

The chain has TRBV19 and TRBJ1-1; unclear D gene. Germline V gives CDR1 LNHDA, CDR2 SQIVND (reference sequence). Trimming removed 6 bases from V and 5 bases from J, with 13 bases in between. The CDR3 length is 13 residues. CDR3 sequence reads: CASSQSQLTEAFF. Written as DNA, the CDR3 is TGTGCCAGTAGCCAAAGCCAACTTACTGAAGCTTTCTTT.

J is TRBJ2-3 and V is TRBV7-2; D may be TRBD2 (6 bases). CDR1 is SGHTA, CDR2 FQGNSA, per germline. Trimming left V 3 bases short and J 4 bases short, with 11 bases between. CDR3 length: 14 residues. CDR3 in DNA: TGTGCCAGCAGCTTTGGGAGGTATGCAGATACGCAGTATTTT. Amino acids: CASSFGRYADTQYF. Combining the CDR3 with reference TRBV7-2 and TRBJ2-3 gives the whole variable domain GAGVSQSPSNKVTEKGKDVELRCDPISGHTALYWYRQSLGQGLEFLIYFQGNSAPDKSGLPSDRFSAERTGGSVSTLTIQRTQQEDSAVYLCASSFGRYADTQYFGPGTRLTVL.

This sequence joins TRBV2 and TRBJ2-5; 8 nucleotides agree with TRBD1. Near its end, the DNA agrees better with TRBJ2-7, so the J call may be wrong. Per the germline V gene, CDR1 is SNHLY and CDR2 is FYNNEI. The CDR3 has 14 amino acids. In DNA, the CDR3 is TGTGCCAGCAGTGAGGACAGGGCCTTTACCGAGCAGTACTTC. It encodes CASSEDRAFTEQYF.

This chain connects TRBV7-9 to TRBJ1-2, with 7 positions matching TRBD1. The CDR3 is made up of 16 amino acids. V lost 1 base, J lost 2 bases, and 7 bases stayed unmatched. Germline V lookup: CDR1 SEHNR, CDR2 FQNEAQ (reference sequence). In DNA form, the CDR3 reads TGTGCCAGCAGCTTAGGACAGGGCCGAATAAACTATGGCTACACCTTC. It is translated as CASSLGQGRINYGYTF.

The CDR3 DNA reads TGTGCCAGCAGTGGGCGGGACTTAAGCTCCTACGAGCAGTACTTC. Protein product: CASSGRDLSSYEQYF. The genes are TRBV6-5 and TRBJ2-7; a weak D match, TRBD2 (6 bases). CDR1 MNHEY and CDR2 SVGAGI come from the germline V gene. V gave up 5 bases and J gave up 0 bases, with 14 bases separating them. The CDR3 is 15 amino acids.

The J gene is TRBJ2-1, the V gene TRBV6-1; the match to TRBD1 covers 8 bases. V dropped 4 bases and J dropped 3; count of bases not matched to a gene: 11. This CDR3 spans 17 amino acids. Germline V gives CDR1 MNHNS, CDR2 SASEGT. The CDR3 coding sequence is TGTGCCAGCAGTGGGACAGGGTTGGGGATAAGCTACAATGAGCAGTTCTTC. The encoded protein is CASSGTGLGISYNEQFF.

The chain joins TRBV11-3 to TRBJ1-1; 8 nucleotides align to TRBD1. This CDR3 spans 14 amino acids. Germline V lookup: CDR1 SGHNT, CDR2 YENEEA. The V gene end was trimmed by 4 bases and the J gene end by 4 bases; junction bases not matched to a gene: 5. DNA for the CDR3: TGTGCCAGCAGCTCAGGACAGGGCCCCACTGAAGCTTTCTTT. Translation: CASSSGQGPTEAFF.

V gene TRBV6-5 combines with J gene TRBJ1-5; D possibly corresponds to TRBD1 (5 bases). This CDR3 has 14 residues. V was trimmed by 6 bases and J by 3 bases, leaving 12 bases between them. In germline, CDR1 is MNHEY, CDR2 SVGAGI. In nucleotides, the CDR3 is TGTGCCAGCAGACCAGACAGTTCCAATCAGCCCCAGCATTTT. Protein sequence: CASRPDSSNQPQHF.

The genes are TRBV7-6 and TRBJ2-5; 15 bases match TRBD2. The V and J ends lost 3 bases and 3 bases, in that order; junction bases with no gene match: 2. Looked up from germline, CDR1 is SGHVS and CDR2 is FNYEAQ. The CDR3 has 16 residues. CDR3 sequence (DNA): TGTGCCAGCAGCTTTCGGACTAGCGGGGGGGAAGAGACCCAGTACTTC. Its translation: CASSFRTSGGEETQYF.

The chain employs TRBV11-2 and TRBJ2-2; D gene uncertain. The V end was cut by 6 bases, the J end by 2 bases, with 16 bases between. Germline V gene lookup returns CDR1 SGHAT and CDR2 FQNNGV. This CDR3 comprises 16 residues. CDR3 DNA sequence: TGTGCCAGCAGGACCATCAGAGGTTCAAACACCGGGGAGCTGTTTTTT. It codes for CASRTIRGSNTGELFF.

This chain joins TRBV5-4 and TRBJ2-5; possibly TRBD2 for D (6 bases). The CDR3 length is 14 residues. The germline gives CDR1 SGHNT, CDR2 YYREEE (reference sequence). V was shortened by 3 bases and J by 2 bases, with 11 bases between the two germline ends. Written as DNA, the CDR3 is TGTGCCAGCAGCTCGGCGGGGCTACAAGAGACCCAGTACTTC. It translates to CASSSAGLQETQYF. Variable domain in full (rest from reference TRBV5-4 and TRBJ2-5): ETGVTQSPTHLIKTRGQQVTLRCSSQSGHNTVSWYQQALGQGPQFIFQYYREEENGRGNFPPRFSGLQFPNYSSELNVNALELDDSALYLCASSSAGLQETQYFGPGTRLLVL.

V and J are TRBV15 and TRBJ1-5; D is unresolved. CDR1 and CDR2 from the germline V gene are LNHNV and YYDKDF (reference sequence). The CDR3 runs 14 residues. The ends were cut back, 0 bases at V and 4 bases at J, with 7 bases in the middle. DNA of the CDR3: TGTGCCACCAGCAGAGAGGCCCTGAATCAGCCCCAGCATTTT. It translates to CATSREALNQPQHF.

Concerning this clone itself: At the DNA level, this CDR3 is encoded by other sequences in the same sample as well. The CDR3 spells CSVRTSGMTDTQYF. The CDR3, as DNA: TGCAGCGTCAGGACTAGCGGGATGACAGATACGCAGTATTTT. The chain links TRBV29-1 to TRBJ2-3, with TRBD2 identical over 12 bases. V was clipped by 6 bases and J by 3 bases; unmatched bases: 4. The CDR3 sequence is 14 residues long. Germline assignment: CDR1 SQVTM and CDR2 ANQGSEA.

V gene TRBV28 combines with J gene TRBJ2-3; 9 bases map to TRBD2. The CDR3 covers 15 residues. Germline assignment: CDR1 MDHEN and CDR2 SYDVKM. J was trimmed by 0 bases and V by 8 bases; bases with no gene match: 6. CDR3 nucleotide sequence: TGTGCCAGCGGGGCGGGGGGGATAAGCACAGATACGCAGTATTTT. Translating gives CASGAGGISTDTQYF.

The V call is TRBV5-1, the J call TRBJ2-5; D is perhaps TRBD1 (6 bases). Between the trimmed V and J ends, which lost 3 bases and 1 base, there was a span of 13 bases. CDR1 and CDR2 (germline): SGHRS, YFSETQ. The CDR3 is 15 amino acids. The CDR3 DNA reads TGCGCCAGCAGCTCCTTGACAGGAGCCCAAGAGACCCAGTACTTC. Translating it yields CASSSLTGAQETQYF. The full variable domain, its missing parts supplied by reference TRBV5-1 and TRBJ2-5, is KAGVTQTPRYLIKTRGQQVTLSCSPISGHRSVSWYQQTPGQGLQFLFEYFSETQRNKGNFPGRFSGRQFSNSRSEMNVSTLELGDSALYLCASSSLTGAQETQYFGPGTRLLVL.

The chain carries TRBV30 and TRBJ1-3, with TRBD1 identical over 7 bases. The CDR3 consists of 15 residues. The germline CDR1 and CDR2 sequences are GTSNPN and SVGIG (reference sequence). Trimming removed 5 bases from V and 0 bases from J; junction bases left unmatched: 7. CDR3 DNA sequence: TGTGCCTGGGCCCTCCGGGACAGCTCTGGAAACACCATATATTTT. It yields the protein CAWALRDSSGNTIYF.

This clone came up many times. The chain carries TRBV5-4 and TRBJ2-2, with D maybe TRBD2 (5 bases). Germline V gives CDR1 SGHNT, CDR2 YYREEE (reference sequence). V shed 4 bases and J shed 4 bases, with 14 bases lying between them. The CDR3 covers 15 residues. In DNA form, the CDR3 reads TGTGCCAGCAGCCGAGGAGGCGTGTCCACCGGGGAGCTGTTTTTT. It specifies CASSRGGVSTGELFF.

This chain uses TRBV7-9 with TRBJ2-1; 15 nucleotides line up with TRBD2. The junction had 8 bases not matched to a gene; V was cut back by 5 bases and J by 6 bases. Germline-derived CDR1 and CDR2 are SEHNR and FQNEAQ (reference sequence). The CDR3 length is 17 residues. The CDR3 region has the DNA TGTGCCAGCAGCCCGACGGGACTAGCGGGGGGCAGCAATGAGCAGTTCTTC. Translation gives CASSPTGLAGGSNEQFF.

This rearrangement joins TRBV6-6 to TRBJ2-7; tentatively, D is TRBD2 (7 bases). Looked up from germline, CDR1 is MNHNY and CDR2 is SVGAGI (reference sequence). This CDR3 is 14 amino acids long. V shed 4 bases and J shed 4 bases, with 14 bases lying between them. In DNA form, the CDR3 reads TGTGCCAGCAGTTTCGCGGGGGCGCTTTACGAGCAGTACTTC. Translation: CASSFAGALYEQYF.